The 3 T cell receptor beta chains below all came from one sample that was sequenced in a study of cytomegalovirus exposure and HLA in healthy donors. Some clones are missing from TCRdb's copy, which holds only in-frame ones; the method was immunoSEQ multiplex PCR. The repertoire holds about 92,000 clones, with approximately 95% as singletons. The material sequenced was PBMCs. The receptors stem from a woman in her twenties or thirties in good health and CMV-seropositive.

The V gene is TRBV9, the J gene TRBJ1-1, with D unclear. V was trimmed by 4 bases and J by 5 bases, leaving 18 bases between them. Germline values: CDR1 SGDLS, CDR2 YYNGEE. The CDR3 is made up of 15 amino acids. CDR3 sequence: CASSPPRGVRTEAFF. DNA of the CDR3: TGTGCCAGCAGCCCACCCCGGGGAGTGCGGACTGAAGCTTTCTTT.

This clone was recorded a few times. CDR3 loop: CASSIGTSGTYEQYF. Here the CDR3 DNA reads TGTGCCAGTAGTATCGGGACTAGCGGAACCTACGAGCAGTACTTC. V and J are TRBV19 and TRBJ2-7; the match to TRBD2 covers 11 bases. The CDR3 totals 15 residues. Looked up from germline, CDR1 is LNHDA and CDR2 is SQIVND (reference sequence). V gave up 3 bases and J gave up 2 bases; unmatched junction bases: 3.

The chain links TRBV19 to TRBJ1-5, with D unresolved. This CDR3 is built from 15 residues. The germline V and J ends were trimmed by 7 bases and 6 bases, with 19 bases remaining between them. The germline gives CDR1 LNHDA, CDR2 SQIVND (reference sequence). This CDR3 reads CASTPRIEVGQPQHF. The CDR3 coding sequence is TGTGCCAGTACCCCAAGAATCGAGGTAGGTCAGCCCCAGCATTTT.